This T cell receptor beta chain was observed in a study of spatial heterogeneity in lung cancer. Study-level information: Tumor regions showed TCR transcript counts that correlated strongly with a T cell module score from matched bulk RNA-seq.

Stated time point: sample taken at primary tumor resection. TCRdb re-derived calls from the 5' RACE reads in MiXCR, one entry per CDR3 protein. The table records around 20,000 distinct CDR3 sequences, less than 8% of them present only once. General observations from the study: Expanded alpha and beta TCR counts within tumors tracked tumor mutation counts.

Concerning this clonotype: Its target is not known.

Germline CDR1 SGHTA, CDR2 FQGNSA. The CDR3 runs to 12 residues. The ends were cut back, 5 bases at V and 4 bases at J, with 9 bases in the middle. The chain links TRBV7-2 to TRBJ2-7; D unresolved. The TCR sequence derives from a male donor with early-stage non-small cell lung cancer. The sequencing used lung tumor tissue, collected at surgery. DNA for the CDR3: TGTGCCAGCAGCCAACAAACGTACGAGCAGTACTTC. Encoded protein: CASSQQTYEQYF.